This T cell receptor beta chain appears in the sequencing data of a study of blood T cell repertoires in COVID-19. The overall study: COVID-19 samples, acute and convalescent, were from the United States, Italy and Spain. The analysed material was cDNA or gDNA that came from T cells, B-cell-depleted T cells, or PBMCs.

The germline gives CDR1 MNHEY, CDR2 SVGAGI. V lost 7 bases and J lost 4; bases outside the gene matches: 1. This CDR3 is built from 13 residues. Those enrolled, adults aged 18 to 89 years, came from around 24 US areas. TCRdb's copy holds only in-frame clones and misses some; the assay was immunoSEQ multiplex PCR. Of some 220,000 clones detected, approximately 87% appear once; the ten largest clones hold roughly 3.3%. The sequenced sample was PBMCs or T cells enriched from blood (not recorded which). The V call is TRBV6-5, the J call TRBJ1-4, with TRBD1 identical over 9 bases. The source of this sequence is a woman aged 45-60 years in a cohort exposed to, infected with or recovered from COVID-19 (not recorded which). DNA of the CDR3: TGTGCCAGCACGGGACAGGGTAATGAAAAACTGTTTTTT. Amino acid sequence: CASTGQGNEKLFF.